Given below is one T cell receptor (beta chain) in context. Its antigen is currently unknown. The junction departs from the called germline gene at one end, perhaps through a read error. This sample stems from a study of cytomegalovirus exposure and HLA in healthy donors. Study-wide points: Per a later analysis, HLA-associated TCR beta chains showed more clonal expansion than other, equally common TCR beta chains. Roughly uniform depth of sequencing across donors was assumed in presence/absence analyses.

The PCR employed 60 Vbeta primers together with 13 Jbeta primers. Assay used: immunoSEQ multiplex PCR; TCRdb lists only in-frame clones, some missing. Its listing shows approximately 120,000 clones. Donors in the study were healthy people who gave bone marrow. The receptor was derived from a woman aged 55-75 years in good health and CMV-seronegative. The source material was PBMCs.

Written as DNA, the CDR3 is TGTGCTAGCAGCCCCTCCGGGGGGGTACCAAGATGGGAGACCCAGTACTTC. It is translated as CASSPSGGVPRWETQYF. The chain links TRBV7-7 to TRBJ2-5; 8 bases are a match to TRBD2. The CDR3 length is 17 residues. Germline V CDR1 and CDR2: SSHAT, FNYEAQ (reference sequence).